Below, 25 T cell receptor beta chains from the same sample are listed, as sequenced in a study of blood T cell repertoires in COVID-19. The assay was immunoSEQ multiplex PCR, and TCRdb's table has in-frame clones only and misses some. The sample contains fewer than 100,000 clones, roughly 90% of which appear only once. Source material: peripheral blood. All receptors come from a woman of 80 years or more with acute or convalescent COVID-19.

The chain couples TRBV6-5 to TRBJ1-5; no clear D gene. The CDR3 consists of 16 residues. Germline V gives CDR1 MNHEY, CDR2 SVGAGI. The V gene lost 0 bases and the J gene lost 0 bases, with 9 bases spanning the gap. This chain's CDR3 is CASSYSTAYSNQPQHF. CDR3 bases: TGTGCCAGCAGTTACTCGACTGCATATAGCAATCAGCCCCAGCATTTT.

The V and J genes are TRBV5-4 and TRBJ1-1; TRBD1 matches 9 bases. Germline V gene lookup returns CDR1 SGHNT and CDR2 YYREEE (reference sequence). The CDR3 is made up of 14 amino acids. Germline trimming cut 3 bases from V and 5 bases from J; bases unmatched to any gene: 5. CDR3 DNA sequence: TGTGCCAGCAGCTCACAGGGGGCGCGGACTGAAGCTTTCTTT. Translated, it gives CASSSQGARTEAFF. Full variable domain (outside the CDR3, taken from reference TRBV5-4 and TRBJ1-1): ETGVTQSPTHLIKTRGQQVTLRCSSQSGHNTVSWYQQALGQGPQFIFQYYREEENGRGNFPPRFSGLQFPNYSSELNVNALELDDSALYLCASSSQGARTEAFFGQGTRLTVV.

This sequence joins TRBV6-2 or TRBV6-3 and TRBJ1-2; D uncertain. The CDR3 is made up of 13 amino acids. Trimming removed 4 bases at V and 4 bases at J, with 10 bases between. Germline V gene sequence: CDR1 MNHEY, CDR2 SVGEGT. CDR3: CASSFDSVYGYTF. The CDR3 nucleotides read TGTGCCAGCAGTTTTGATTCGGTCTATGGCTACACCTTC.

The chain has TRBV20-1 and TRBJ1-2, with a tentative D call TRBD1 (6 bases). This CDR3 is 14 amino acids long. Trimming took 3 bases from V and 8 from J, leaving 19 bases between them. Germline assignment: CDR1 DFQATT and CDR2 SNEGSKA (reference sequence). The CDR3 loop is CSASRRGGLGGYTF. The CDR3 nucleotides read TGCAGTGCTAGTAGGCGAGGGGGATTGGGCGGCTACACCTTC.

The CDR3 region has the DNA TGTGCCAGCAGCTTGGCGGGGGTCCCCACTGAAGCTTTCTTT. This translates into CASSLAGVPTEAFF. The chain uses TRBV5-4 and TRBJ1-1; TRBD1 might be the D (5 bases). The CDR3 consists of 14 residues. Germline lookup yields CDR1 SGHNT and CDR2 YYREEE (reference sequence). With 0 bases removed from V and 4 bases from J, the gap between germline ends came to 10 bases.

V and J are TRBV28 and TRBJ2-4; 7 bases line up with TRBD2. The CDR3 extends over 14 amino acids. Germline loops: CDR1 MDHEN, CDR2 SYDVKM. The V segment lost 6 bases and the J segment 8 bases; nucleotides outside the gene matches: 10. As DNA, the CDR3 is TGTGCCAGCAGAAGGGACGGGGGGATGCACATTCAGTACTTC. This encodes CASRRDGGMHIQYF. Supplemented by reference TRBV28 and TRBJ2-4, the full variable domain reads DVKVTQSSRYLVKRTGEKVFLECVQDMDHENMFWYRQDPGLGLRLIYFSYDVKMKEKGDIPEGYSVSREKKERFSLILESASTNQTSMYLCASRRDGGMHIQYFGAGTRLSVL.

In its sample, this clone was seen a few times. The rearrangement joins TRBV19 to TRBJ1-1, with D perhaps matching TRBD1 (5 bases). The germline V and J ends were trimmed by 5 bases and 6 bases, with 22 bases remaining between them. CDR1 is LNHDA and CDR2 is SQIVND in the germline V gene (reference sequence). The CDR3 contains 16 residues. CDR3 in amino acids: CASSVPPHTGRAEAFF. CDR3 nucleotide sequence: TGTGCCAGTAGTGTCCCTCCCCATACAGGTCGCGCTGAAGCTTTCTTT.

The CDR3 is CASSLEVRVPTEAFF. CDR3 coding DNA: TGTGCCAGCAGCTTGGAGGTCAGGGTCCCGACTGAAGCTTTCTTT. J is TRBJ1-1 and V is TRBV5-4; tentatively, D is TRBD1 (5 bases). The V gene lost 0 bases and the J gene lost 5 bases, with 14 bases spanning the gap. The CDR3 extends over 15 amino acids. Looked up from germline, CDR1 is SGHNT and CDR2 is YYREEE (reference sequence).

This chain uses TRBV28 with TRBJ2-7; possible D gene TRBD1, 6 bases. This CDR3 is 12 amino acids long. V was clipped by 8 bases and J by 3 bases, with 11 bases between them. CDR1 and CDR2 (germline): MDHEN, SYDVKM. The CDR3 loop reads CASGTGLYEQYF. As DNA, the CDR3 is TGTGCCAGCGGAACAGGGCTCTACGAGCAGTACTTC.

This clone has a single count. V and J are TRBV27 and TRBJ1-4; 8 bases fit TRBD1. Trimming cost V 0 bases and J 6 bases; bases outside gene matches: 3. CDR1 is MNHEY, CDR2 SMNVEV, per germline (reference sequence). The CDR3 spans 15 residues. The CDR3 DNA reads TGTGCCAGCAGTTTATCCGGGACAGGCCATGAAAAACTGTTTTTT. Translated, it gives CASSLSGTGHEKLFF.

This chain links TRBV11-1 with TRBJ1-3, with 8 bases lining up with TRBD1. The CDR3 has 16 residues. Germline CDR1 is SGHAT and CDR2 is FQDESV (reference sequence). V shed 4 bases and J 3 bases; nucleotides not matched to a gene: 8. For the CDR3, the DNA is TGTGCCAGCAGCTCGGATGAGACAGGGGTTGGAAACACCATATATTTT. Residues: CASSSDETGVGNTIYF.

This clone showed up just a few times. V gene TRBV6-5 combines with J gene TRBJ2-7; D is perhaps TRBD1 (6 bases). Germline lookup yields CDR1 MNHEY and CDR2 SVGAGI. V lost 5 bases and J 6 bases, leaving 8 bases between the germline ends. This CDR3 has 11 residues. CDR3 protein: CASSLRGEQYF. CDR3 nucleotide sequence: TGTGCCAGCAGTCTCAGGGGCGAGCAGTACTTC.

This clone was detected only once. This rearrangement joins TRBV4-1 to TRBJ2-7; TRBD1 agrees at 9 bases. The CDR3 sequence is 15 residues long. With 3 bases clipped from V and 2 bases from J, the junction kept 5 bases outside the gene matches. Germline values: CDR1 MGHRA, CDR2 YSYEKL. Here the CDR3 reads CASSHPGQGTYEQYF. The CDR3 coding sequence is TGCGCCAGCAGCCATCCGGGACAGGGAACCTACGAGCAGTACTTC.

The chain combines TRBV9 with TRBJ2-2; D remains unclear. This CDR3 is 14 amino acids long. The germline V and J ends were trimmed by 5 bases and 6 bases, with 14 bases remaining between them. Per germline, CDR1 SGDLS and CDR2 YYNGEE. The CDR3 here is CASSASWAAGELFF. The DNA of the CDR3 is TGTGCCAGCAGTGCTTCGTGGGCAGCCGGGGAGCTGTTTTTT.

CDR3 nucleotide sequence: TGCGCCAGCACGGTCGGGAGTGATACCGGGGAGCTGTTTTTT. This codes for CASTVGSDTGELFF. The V call is TRBV4-3, the J call TRBJ2-2; maybe TRBD2 (6 bases). Germline CDR1 reads LGHNA; CDR2 reads YSLEER. The CDR3 spans 14 residues. V was trimmed by 7 bases and J by 5 bases, leaving 14 bases between them.

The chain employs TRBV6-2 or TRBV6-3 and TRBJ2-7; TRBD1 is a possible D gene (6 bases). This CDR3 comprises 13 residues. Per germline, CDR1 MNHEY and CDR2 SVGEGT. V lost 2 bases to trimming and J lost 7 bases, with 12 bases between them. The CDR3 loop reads CASSYLGQSEQYF. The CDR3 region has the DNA TGTGCCAGCAGTTACCTAGGACAGTCTGAGCAGTACTTC.

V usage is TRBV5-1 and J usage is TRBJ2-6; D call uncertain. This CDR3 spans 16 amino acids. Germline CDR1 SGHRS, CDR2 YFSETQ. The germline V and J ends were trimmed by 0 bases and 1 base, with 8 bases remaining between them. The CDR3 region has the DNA TGCGCCAGCAGCTTGGCCCCCGGTTCTGGGGCCAACGTCCTGACTTTC. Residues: CASSLAPGSGANVLTF. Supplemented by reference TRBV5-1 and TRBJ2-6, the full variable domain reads KAGVTQTPRYLIKTRGQQVTLSCSPISGHRSVSWYQQTPGQGLQFLFEYFSETQRNKGNFPGRFSGRQFSNSRSEMNVSTLELGDSALYLCASSLAPGSGANVLTFGAGSRLTVL.

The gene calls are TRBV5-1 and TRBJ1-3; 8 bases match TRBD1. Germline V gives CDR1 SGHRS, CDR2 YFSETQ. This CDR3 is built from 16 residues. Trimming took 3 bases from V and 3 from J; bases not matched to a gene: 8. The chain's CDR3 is CASSSAGGRYGNTIYF. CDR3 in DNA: TGCGCCAGCAGCTCCGCAGGGGGCAGATATGGAAACACCATATATTTT.

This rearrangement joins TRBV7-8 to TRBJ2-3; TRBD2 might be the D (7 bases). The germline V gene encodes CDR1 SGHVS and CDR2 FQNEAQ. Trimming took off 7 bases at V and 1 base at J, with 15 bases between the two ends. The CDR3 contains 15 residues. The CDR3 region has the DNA TGTGCCAGCACGGGGCGGGGGCCCCGCACAGATACGCAGTATTTT. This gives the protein CASTGRGPRTDTQYF. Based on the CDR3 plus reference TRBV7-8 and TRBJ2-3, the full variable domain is GAGVSQSPRYKVAKRGQDVALRCDPISGHVSLFWYQQALGQGPEFLTYFQNEAQLDKSGLPSDRFFAERPEGSVSTLKIQRTQQEDSAVYLCASTGRGPRTDTQYFGPGTRLTVL.

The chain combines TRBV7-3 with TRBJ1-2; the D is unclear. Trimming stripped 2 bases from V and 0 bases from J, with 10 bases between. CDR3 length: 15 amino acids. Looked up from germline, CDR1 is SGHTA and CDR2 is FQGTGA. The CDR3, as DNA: TGTGCCAGCAGCTTAGAAGGAGTCGCTAACTATGGCTACACCTTC. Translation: CASSLEGVANYGYTF.

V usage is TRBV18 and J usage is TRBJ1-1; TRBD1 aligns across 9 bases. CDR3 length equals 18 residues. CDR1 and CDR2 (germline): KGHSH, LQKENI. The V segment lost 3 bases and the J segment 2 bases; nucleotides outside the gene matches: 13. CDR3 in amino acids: CASSPRGTGITPNTEAFF. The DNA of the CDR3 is TGTGCCAGCTCACCTAGGGGGACAGGGATTACTCCCAACACTGAAGCTTTCTTT.

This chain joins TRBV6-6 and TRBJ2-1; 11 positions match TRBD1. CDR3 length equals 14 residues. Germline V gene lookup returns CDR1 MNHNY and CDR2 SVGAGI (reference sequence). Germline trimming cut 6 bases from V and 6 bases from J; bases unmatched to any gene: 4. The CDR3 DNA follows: TGTGCCAGCAGATCCGGGACAGGGGGCAATGAGCAGTTCTTC. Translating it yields CASRSGTGGNEQFF.

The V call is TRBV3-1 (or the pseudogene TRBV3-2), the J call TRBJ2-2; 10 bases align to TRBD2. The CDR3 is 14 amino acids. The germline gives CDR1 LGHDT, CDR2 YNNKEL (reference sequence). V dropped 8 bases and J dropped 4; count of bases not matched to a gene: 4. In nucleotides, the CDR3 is TGTGCCAGCTCAGCTAGCGGGAGCACCGGGGAGCTGTTTTTT. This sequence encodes CASSASGSTGELFF.

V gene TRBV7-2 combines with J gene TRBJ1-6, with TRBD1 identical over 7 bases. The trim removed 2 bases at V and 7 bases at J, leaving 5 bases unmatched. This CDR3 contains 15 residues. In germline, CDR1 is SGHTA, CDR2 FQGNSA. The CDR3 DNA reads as TGTGCCAGCAGCTTAATGGACAGGCCCAATTCACCCCTCCACTTT. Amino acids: CASSLMDRPNSPLHF.

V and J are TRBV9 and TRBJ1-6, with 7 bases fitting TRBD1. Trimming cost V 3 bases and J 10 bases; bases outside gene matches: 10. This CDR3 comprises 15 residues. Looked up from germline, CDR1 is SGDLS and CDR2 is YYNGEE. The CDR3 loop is CASSADQGGGSPLHF. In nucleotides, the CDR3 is TGTGCCAGCAGCGCGGACCAGGGGGGTGGATCACCCCTCCACTTT.